The 10 T cell receptor beta chains below were found in one sample sequenced in a study of blood T cells in healthy people across ages. Primers used in a second PCR of about 7 to 11 cycles were a sample-barcoded 5' primer and a J-beta primer mix. TCRdb fed the 5' RACE reads into MiXCR, producing one record per CDR3 protein. Among 1.8 million or so distinct CDR3 sequences listed, about 39% were seen once. Material: blood. These receptors were taken from a human donor in good health.

This clonotype was observed many times. This clone may be a read error of a much larger clone one base away. This chain connects TRBV20-1 to TRBJ2-7; D remains unclear. The ends were cut back, 5 bases at V and 3 bases at J, with 20 bases in the middle. CDR3 length: 15 residues. Germline CDR1 reads DFQATT; CDR2 reads SNEGSKA (reference sequence). CDR3: CSALKGEPESYEQYF. The CDR3 DNA reads as TGCAGTGCTCTGAAGGGTGAACCAGAAAGCTACGAGCAGTACTTC.

This clonotype showed up just a few times. Germline is not matched at one junction end, which may reflect a read error. The V gene is TRBV27, the J gene TRBJ2-7, with 8 nucleotides matching TRBD1. The CDR3 runs to 12 residues. Germline V gene data show CDR1 as MNHEY and CDR2 as SMNVEV (reference sequence). CDR3 bases: TGTGCCAGCAGGACAGGGGCTTACGGGCAGTACTTC. It is translated as CASRTGAYGQYF.

The V call is TRBV5-1, the J call TRBJ2-7; D gene ambiguous. This CDR3 is 15 amino acids long. Between the trimmed V and J ends, which lost 0 bases and 0 bases, there was a span of 10 bases. Germline assignment: CDR1 SGHRS and CDR2 YFSETQ. The CDR3 loop reads CASSLGIPSSYEQYF. Written as DNA, the CDR3 is TGCGCCAGCAGCTTGGGGATCCCGAGCTCCTACGAGCAGTACTTC.

This clonotype came up a few times. The V call is TRBV10-3, the J call TRBJ2-7, with no clear D. Germline V gene sequence: CDR1 ENHRY, CDR2 SYGVKD. Trimming removed 6 bases at V and 3 bases at J, with 9 bases between. The CDR3 spans 12 residues. DNA of the CDR3: TGTGCCATCAGCTTACGCGGCTACGAGCAGTACTTC. It translates to CAISLRGYEQYF.

This clonotype has only a few counts. The rearrangement links TRBV28 to TRBJ2-1; D might be TRBD1 (7 bases). V lost 6 bases, J lost 10 bases, and 13 bases lay in between. From germline, CDR1 is MDHEN and CDR2 SYDVKM. The CDR3 contains 12 residues. CDR3 sequence (DNA): TGTGCCAGCAGGTTACAGGGGAGGGAGCAGTTCTTC. Encoded protein: CASRLQGREQFF.

The chain joins TRBV7-3 to TRBJ2-5; D remains unclear. The CDR3 spans 13 residues. CDR1 and CDR2 from the germline V gene are SGHTA and FQGTGA. V was trimmed by 3 bases and J by 4 bases, leaving 9 bases between them. CDR3 in amino acids: CASSFGVAETQYF. CDR3 bases: TGTGCCAGCAGCTTCGGCGTGGCAGAGACCCAGTACTTC.

As for this clonotype: At one of its ends the junction is not consistent with the germline gene, which may arise from a read error. This sequence joins TRBV9 and TRBJ1-2; D gene ambiguous. Germline V lookup: CDR1 SGDLS, CDR2 YYNGEE. The CDR3 consists of 13 residues. As DNA, the CDR3 is TGTGCCAGCAGCGCCGCTTCGGACTATGGTTACACCTTC. As protein: CASSAASDYGYTF. Full variable domain (rest looked up from reference TRBV9 and TRBJ1-2): DSGVTQTPKHLITATGQRVTLRCSPRSGDLSVYWYQQSLDQGLQFLIQYYNGEERAKGNILERFSAQQFPDLHSELNLSSLELGDSALYFCASSAASDYGYTFGSGTRLTVV.

This clonotype was seen just once. CDR3 in amino acids: CASSQDRAGTDTQYF. The CDR3 nucleotides are TGCGCCAGCAGCCAAGATCGGGCAGGCACAGATACGCAGTATTTT. The chain links TRBV4-3 to TRBJ2-3; D not certain. The CDR3 covers 15 residues. Trimming shortened V by 0 bases and J by 1 base, and 8 bases separated the two germline ends. Germline assignment: CDR1 LGHNA and CDR2 YSLEER.

Of note for this clonotype: This may arise from a read error, as a much more abundant clone is one base away. The chain recombines TRBV29-1 with TRBJ2-1; 7 nucleotides line up with TRBD2. The V and J ends lost 8 bases and 1 base, in that order; junction bases with no gene match: 5. Germline assignment: CDR1 SQVTM and CDR2 ANQGSEA. The CDR3 extends over 13 amino acids. CDR3 sequence (DNA): TGCAGCTCCAGCGGGACTTCCTACAATGAGCAGTTCTTC. The encoded protein is CSSSGTSYNEQFF.

The chain combines TRBV6-6 with TRBJ2-5; 11 bases match TRBD2. This CDR3 has 15 amino acids. The trim removed 2 bases at V and 5 bases at J, leaving 4 bases unmatched. Per the germline V gene, CDR1 is MNHNY and CDR2 is SVGAGI (reference sequence). In DNA form, the CDR3 reads TGTGCCAGCAGTTACACTAGCGGGGGTGGCGAGACCCAGTACTTC. Protein sequence: CASSYTSGGGETQYF.